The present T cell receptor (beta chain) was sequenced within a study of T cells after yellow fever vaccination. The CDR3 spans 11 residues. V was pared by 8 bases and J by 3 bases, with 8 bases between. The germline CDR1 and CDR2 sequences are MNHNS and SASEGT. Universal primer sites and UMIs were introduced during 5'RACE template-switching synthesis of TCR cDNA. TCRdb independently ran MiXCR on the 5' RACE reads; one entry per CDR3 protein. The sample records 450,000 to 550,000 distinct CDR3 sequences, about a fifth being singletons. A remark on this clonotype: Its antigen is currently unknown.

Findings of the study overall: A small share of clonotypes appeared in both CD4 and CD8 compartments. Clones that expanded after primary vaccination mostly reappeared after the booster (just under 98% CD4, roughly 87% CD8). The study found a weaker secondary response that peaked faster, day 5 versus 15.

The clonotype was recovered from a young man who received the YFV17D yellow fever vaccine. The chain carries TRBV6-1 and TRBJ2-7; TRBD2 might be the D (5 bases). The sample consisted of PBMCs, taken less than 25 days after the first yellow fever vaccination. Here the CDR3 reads CASARGYEQYF. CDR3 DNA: TGTGCCAGCGCCCGGGGCTACGAGCAGTACTTC.